Detailed here is one T cell receptor beta chain. The record originates from a study of cytomegalovirus exposure and HLA in healthy donors. Both 60 Vbeta primers and 13 Jbeta primers went into the PCR. This table comes from immunoSEQ multiplex PCR, and its TCRdb copy is limited to in-frame clones, with some not included. The sample yields 90,000 to 150,000 clones, around 81% seen once. Germline V CDR1 and CDR2: MNHEY, SVGAGI. V was shortened by 3 bases and J by 6 bases, with 12 bases between the two germline ends. CDR3 size: 15 residues. The clonotype originates from a woman between 35 and 50 years old in good health and CMV-seronegative. The V gene is TRBV6-5, the J gene TRBJ1-6; no definite D call. Sequencing used PBMCs. The CDR3 spells CASSYSSELNSPLHF. CDR3 sequence (DNA): TGTGCCAGCAGTTATAGCTCCGAGCTTAATTCACCCCTCCACTTT.